The rows below give T cell receptor beta chains drawn from one sample of a study of T-cell reconstitution after alpha-beta-depleted transplantation in children. One entry per CDR3 protein, called by TCRdb with MiXCR from the PCR reads. The table lists tens of thousands of distinct CDR3 sequences, 14% of them singletons. Sequences were derived from PBMCs, mostly from graft donor cells, sampled 180 days after TCRalphabeta/CD19-depleted stem cell transplant. The receptors here all came from a male patient between 2 and 15 years old who had a stem cell transplant for acute lymphoblastic leukemia, so the T cells may come from the graft donor. Both conserved end residues are part of each CDR3. D genes are given only for firm matches. Clone size is stated in some rows and not others, as once, few, many or a class when expanded.

d_call: .; v_call: TRBV20-1; j_call: TRBJ2-7; clone_size: many; cdr3_nt: TGCAGTGCCTCCAAACCCCTCCACGAGCAGTACTTC; cdr3_aa: CSASKPLHEQYF
d_call: .; v_call: TRBV6-5; j_call: TRBJ1-2; clone_size: .; cdr3_nt: TGTGCCAGCAGTTTGACCCCATGGGACTATGGCTACACCTTC; cdr3_aa: CASSLTPWDYGYTF
d_call: TRBD1; v_call: TRBV10-3; j_call: TRBJ1-2; clone_size: .; cdr3_nt: TGTGCCATCTCGCGGGGACAGGCAGTCTATGGCTACACCTTC; cdr3_aa: CAISRGQAVYGYTF
d_call: .; v_call: TRBV7-6; j_call: TRBJ2-1; clone_size: .; cdr3_nt: TGTGCCAGCAGCCCCCGGATAGCGCGTCTCTCCTACAATGAGCAGTTCTTC; cdr3_aa: CASSPRIARLSYNEQFF
d_call: .; v_call: TRBV6-5; j_call: TRBJ1-5; clone_size: few; cdr3_nt: TGTGCCAGCAGTTTGGACCCTTGGGGCAATCAGCCCCAGCATTTT; cdr3_aa: CASSLDPWGNQPQHF
d_call: TRBD1; v_call: TRBV28; j_call: TRBJ2-5; clone_size: .; cdr3_nt: TGTGCCAGCAGTTTCCCGACAGGGGAGGCCCAGTACTTC; cdr3_aa: CASSFPTGEAQYF
d_call: TRBD1; v_call: TRBV29-1; j_call: TRBJ1-2; clone_size: many; cdr3_nt: TGCAGCGTCCGACAGGGCCGAAGCTATGGCTACACCTTC; cdr3_aa: CSVRQGRSYGYTF
d_call: .; v_call: TRBV20-1; j_call: TRBJ2-6; clone_size: .; cdr3_nt: TGCAGTGCTAGACGGGTCCAGGGGATGGCTGGGGCCAACGTCCTGACTTTC; cdr3_aa: CSARRVQGMAGANVLTF
d_call: .; v_call: TRBV12-5; j_call: TRBJ2-1; clone_size: few; cdr3_nt: TGTGCTAGTGGTTTGGTACGGAATGAGCAGTTCTTC; cdr3_aa: CASGLVRNEQFF
d_call: .; v_call: TRBV7-3; j_call: TRBJ1-1; clone_size: .; cdr3_nt: TGTGCCAGCAGCCAGTACAGAAACACTGAAGCTTTCTTT; cdr3_aa: CASSQYRNTEAFF
d_call: .; v_call: TRBV10-3; j_call: TRBJ2-2; clone_size: few; cdr3_nt: TGTGCCATCAGTGAAGGGAAGCAGGCGAACACCGGGGAGCTGTTTTTT; cdr3_aa: CAISEGKQANTGELFF
d_call: .; v_call: TRBV11-2; j_call: TRBJ1-2; clone_size: .; cdr3_nt: TGTGCCAGCAGCTCACAGGGTCACTATGGCTACACCTTC; cdr3_aa: CASSSQGHYGYTF
d_call: .; v_call: TRBV20-1; j_call: TRBJ2-5; clone_size: .; cdr3_nt: TGCAGTGCTCAGGGACCTTACCAAGAGACCCAGTACTTC; cdr3_aa: CSAQGPYQETQYF
d_call: .; v_call: TRBV28; j_call: TRBJ2-3; clone_size: .; cdr3_nt: TGTGCCAGCAGTTTGACAGCTCCTAGCACAGATACGCAGTATTTT; cdr3_aa: CASSLTAPSTDTQYF
d_call: .; v_call: TRBV6-5; j_call: TRBJ2-5; clone_size: .; cdr3_nt: TGTGCCAGCAGTTACTCGAGACCAATAGAGACCCAGTACTTC; cdr3_aa: CASSYSRPIETQYF
d_call: .; v_call: TRBV12-3/TRBV12-4; j_call: TRBJ1-2; clone_size: .; cdr3_nt: TGTGCCAGCAGTCCCGACAGGTTCTATGGCTACACCTTC; cdr3_aa: CASSPDRFYGYTF
d_call: .; v_call: TRBV3-1; j_call: TRBJ1-1; clone_size: .; cdr3_nt: TGTGCCAGCAGCCAAGGACAGCTGGCTTTCTTT; cdr3_aa: CASSQGQLAFF
d_call: TRBD2; v_call: TRBV10-3; j_call: TRBJ2-7; clone_size: many; cdr3_nt: TGTGCCATCAGTGAGGATAACGGGAGGACCCACGAGCAGTACTTC; cdr3_aa: CAISEDNGRTHEQYF
d_call: .; v_call: TRBV4-3; j_call: TRBJ1-3; clone_size: .; cdr3_nt: TGCGCCAGCAGCCAGGGCTCTGGAAACACCATATATTTT; cdr3_aa: CASSQGSGNTIYF
d_call: TRBD1; v_call: TRBV5-1; j_call: TRBJ1-5; clone_size: .; cdr3_nt: TGCGCCAGCAGCTTAGGGGACAGGGGAAATCAGCCCCAGCATTTT; cdr3_aa: CASSLGDRGNQPQHF
d_call: TRBD2; v_call: TRBV9; j_call: TRBJ2-5; clone_size: few; cdr3_nt: TGTGCCAGCAGCGCGGGACTAGCGGTCCAAGAGACCCAGTACTTC; cdr3_aa: CASSAGLAVQETQYF
d_call: .; v_call: TRBV20-1; j_call: TRBJ2-2; clone_size: few; cdr3_nt: TGCAGTGCTAGCGGCTACTGGAACACCGGGGAGCTGTTTTTT; cdr3_aa: CSASGYWNTGELFF
d_call: .; v_call: TRBV10-1; j_call: TRBJ2-3; clone_size: many; cdr3_nt: TGCGCCAGCAACCTGGTAGAAGGGGGAGCGCAGTATTTT; cdr3_aa: CASNLVEGGAQYF
d_call: TRBD2; v_call: TRBV10-3; j_call: TRBJ2-3; clone_size: many; cdr3_nt: TGTGCCATCAGTTCCAGCGGGAGGGCCGAGGATACGCAGTATTTT; cdr3_aa: CAISSSGRAEDTQYF
d_call: TRBD1; v_call: TRBV28; j_call: TRBJ2-7; clone_size: many; cdr3_nt: TGTGCCAGCAGCTCAAATTACCGGGACAGGGCGGAAAACGAGCAGTACTTC; cdr3_aa: CASSSNYRDRAENEQYF
d_call: .; v_call: TRBV12-3/TRBV12-4; j_call: TRBJ1-2; clone_size: few; cdr3_nt: TGTGCCAGCAGTTTACAACACGGGATCTATGGCTACACCTTC; cdr3_aa: CASSLQHGIYGYTF
d_call: TRBD2; v_call: TRBV4-3; j_call: TRBJ2-3; clone_size: .; cdr3_nt: TGCGCCAGCAGCCCGCGACTAGCGGGGCCGGGGGCAGATACGCAGTATTTT; cdr3_aa: CASSPRLAGPGADTQYF
d_call: .; v_call: TRBV5-1; j_call: TRBJ2-5; clone_size: .; cdr3_nt: TGCGCCAGCACCCCGGAAAATCAAGAGACCCAGTACTTC; cdr3_aa: CASTPENQETQYF
d_call: .; v_call: TRBV19; j_call: TRBJ2-7; clone_size: .; cdr3_nt: TGTGCCAGTAGTCTCCGGGACCAAAGTTATGTCGACGAGCAGTACTTC; cdr3_aa: CASSLRDQSYVDEQYF
d_call: .; v_call: TRBV12-3/TRBV12-4; j_call: TRBJ2-2; clone_size: few; cdr3_nt: TGTGCCAGCAGTTTGTTCCGGGGCGGGGAGCTGTTTTTT; cdr3_aa: CASSLFRGGELFF
d_call: .; v_call: TRBV19; j_call: TRBJ1-5; clone_size: .; cdr3_nt: TGTGCCAGCCGGGACCCTTATAGCAATCAGCCCCAGCATTTT; cdr3_aa: CASRDPYSNQPQHF
d_call: TRBD1; v_call: TRBV4-3; j_call: TRBJ2-5; clone_size: .; cdr3_nt: TGCGCCAGCAGCCAAACGGACAGGGATCCCCAGTACTTC; cdr3_aa: CASSQTDRDPQYF
d_call: TRBD1; v_call: TRBV24-1; j_call: TRBJ2-1; clone_size: few; cdr3_nt: TGTGCCACCAGTGATTCCCCCTTCCGGGACAGGGGGCCTGGTGAGCAGTTCTTC; cdr3_aa: CATSDSPFRDRGPGEQFF
d_call: .; v_call: TRBV10-3; j_call: TRBJ2-7; clone_size: .; cdr3_nt: TGTGCCATCAGTGGAGGAGTTGCCGGGGCTTACGAGCAGTACTTC; cdr3_aa: CAISGGVAGAYEQYF
d_call: .; v_call: TRBV30; j_call: TRBJ1-4; clone_size: few; cdr3_nt: TGTGCCTGGAGTGGAGGGGGAAAGGAAGAAAAACTGTTTTTT; cdr3_aa: CAWSGGGKEEKLFF
d_call: .; v_call: TRBV20-1; j_call: TRBJ2-4; clone_size: few; cdr3_nt: TGCAGTGCTAGACTGGGGGCCAAAAACATTCAGTACTTC; cdr3_aa: CSARLGAKNIQYF
d_call: .; v_call: TRBV6-1; j_call: TRBJ1-4; clone_size: .; cdr3_nt: TGTGCCAGCACCCCAGGACGGCCTAATGAAAAACTGTTTTTT; cdr3_aa: CASTPGRPNEKLFF
d_call: TRBD2; v_call: TRBV5-1; j_call: TRBJ2-7; clone_size: .; cdr3_nt: TGCGCCAGCAGCCTGGGCAGCGGGAGGGCTAGCGAGCAGTACTTC; cdr3_aa: CASSLGSGRASEQYF
d_call: .; v_call: TRBV7-9; j_call: TRBJ1-4; clone_size: .; cdr3_nt: TGTGCCAGCAGCGATCCAACGGATGGGAATGAAAAACTGTTTTTT; cdr3_aa: CASSDPTDGNEKLFF
d_call: .; v_call: TRBV20-1; j_call: TRBJ1-6; clone_size: few; cdr3_nt: TGCAGTGCTAGAGGGGGTTATAATTCACCCCTCCACTTT; cdr3_aa: CSARGGYNSPLHF
d_call: .; v_call: TRBV5-8; j_call: TRBJ2-5; clone_size: .; cdr3_nt: TGTGCCAGCAGCCGACCTCTTGGGGGGCAAGAGACCCAGTACTTC; cdr3_aa: CASSRPLGGQETQYF
d_call: TRBD1; v_call: TRBV11-1; j_call: TRBJ2-6; clone_size: few; cdr3_nt: TGTGCCAGCAGGGGACAGCGGAGCTCTGGGGCCAACGTCCTGACTTTC; cdr3_aa: CASRGQRSSGANVLTF